Each of the 22 T cell receptor beta chains below was sequenced from the same sample in a study of regulatory T cells in long-lasting Graves disease (dated by TCRdb to the early 2020s). Library creation used multiplex PCR. Sequencing took place on an Illumina HiSeq 4000. iRepertoire HTBI primers and Arm-PCR amplification of CDR3 regions were used to construct TCR beta libraries. In-frame beta chains were kept once TCRdb had trimmed the public reads at Q25 with fastp and called clones with MiXCR. Merged by CDR3 protein, the rows form single entries marked with the most common genes and DNA. Counted in this sample were roughly 500,000 distinct CDR3 sequences; around an eighth of them appeared once. 8.5% to 10% of the sample belongs to the ten largest clones. Per the publication, the time point label means: newly diagnosed GD, antithyroid drugs for less than 3 months. For both TCR sequencing and RNA sequencing, RNA was extracted from PBMCs using TRIzol.

The same data also went into a second study, on T cells in Graves' hyperthyroidism and ophthalmopathy.

The sample consisted of peripheral blood mononuclear cells (PBMCs), taken at new diagnosis, from a patient treated with antithyroid drugs. These receptors were obtained from a man aged 25-45 years with Graves disease. Donor details come from another sample of the same person, matched by shared clones.

The rearrangement joins TRBV19 to TRBJ2-1; the D gene is possibly TRBD2 (6 bases). The CDR3 has 15 amino acids. CDR1 and CDR2 from the germline V gene are LNHDA and SQIVND (reference sequence). V lost 8 bases, J lost 4 bases, and 18 bases lay in between. This CDR3 is CASRTGALSYNEQFF. The CDR3 bases are TGTGCCAGTCGTACGGGAGCCCTTTCTTACAATGAGCAGTTCTTC.

The chain carries TRBV6-2 or TRBV6-3 and TRBJ2-5; D remains ambiguous. The CDR3 sequence is 14 residues long. Germline V gene sequence: CDR1 MNHEY, CDR2 SVGEGT. V lost 2 bases, J lost 1 base, and 8 bases lay in between. As DNA, the CDR3 is TGTGCCAGCAGTTACGGGTCCACCCAAGAGACCCAGTACTTC. The encoded protein is CASSYGSTQETQYF.

This clonotype has a handful of counts. V gene TRBV7-2 combines with J gene TRBJ2-6, with D perhaps TRBD1 (6 bases). The CDR3 covers 12 residues. Germline V gives CDR1 SGHTA, CDR2 FQGNSA. The ends were cut back, 2 bases at V and 12 bases at J, with 8 bases in the middle. The CDR3 sequence is CASSLLQGVLTF. The CDR3 nucleotides read TGTGCCAGCAGCTTACTACAGGGCGTCCTGACTTTC.

A few counts support this clonotype. This chain links TRBV18 with TRBJ2-1; TRBD2 aligns across 10 bases. From germline, CDR1 is KGHSH and CDR2 LQKENI. The J segment lost 7 bases and the V segment lost 3 bases, leaving 6 bases of the junction unmatched. The CDR3 is made up of 15 amino acids. CDR3 in amino acids: CASSPKSGGGNEQFF. The CDR3 coding sequence is TGTGCCAGCTCACCGAAGAGCGGGGGGGGAAATGAGCAGTTCTTC.

The table lists this clonotype with a few counts. The chain is built from TRBV7-9 and TRBJ1-1; possibly TRBD1 for D (5 bases). The CDR3 loop spans 13 amino acids. Germline CDR1 and CDR2: SEHNR and FQNEAQ (reference sequence). Trimming pared 1 base from V and 7 bases from J, leaving 10 bases between. The chain's CDR3 is CASSLVGASEAFF. In DNA form, the CDR3 reads TGTGCCAGCAGCTTAGTTGGGGCGAGTGAAGCTTTCTTT. The whole variable domain, filled in from reference TRBV7-9 and TRBJ1-1, reads DTGVSQNPRHKITKRGQNVTFRCDPISEHNRLYWYRQTLGQGPEFLTYFQNEAQLEKSRLLSDRFSAERPKGSFSTLEIQRTEQGDSAMYLCASSLVGASEAFFGQGTRLTVV.

The V gene is TRBV19, the J gene TRBJ2-7, with D maybe TRBD1 (5 bases). Germline CDR1 reads LNHDA; CDR2 reads SQIVND (reference sequence). The CDR3 contains 13 residues. Trimming removed 6 bases at V and 3 bases at J, with 12 bases between. This CDR3 is CASSPTVHYEQYF. The CDR3 DNA reads as TGTGCCAGTAGCCCGACAGTTCACTACGAGCAGTACTTC.

The V gene is TRBV2, the J gene TRBJ1-2, with TRBD1 identical over 9 bases. Germline V lookup: CDR1 SNHLY, CDR2 FYNNEI. The CDR3 totals 18 residues. J gave up 0 bases and V 3 bases, and 11 bases lay outside the gene matches. The CDR3 sequence: CASSDVGTGMTANYGYTF. CDR3 bases: TGTGCCAGCAGTGATGTTGGGACAGGGATGACGGCTAACTATGGCTACACCTTC.

This clonotype was counted at least ten times. The genes are TRBV28 and TRBJ1-4; perhaps TRBD1 as D (6 bases). From germline, CDR1 is MDHEN and CDR2 SYDVKM. This CDR3 is built from 16 residues. Trimming shortened V by 6 bases and J by 7 bases, and 21 bases separated the two germline ends. CDR3 in DNA: TGTGCCAGCAGACCCCGCGGGGGGGGGCTGAGTGAAAAACTGTTTTTT. Its protein product is CASRPRGGGLSEKLFF.

This clonotype was seen more than once but under ten times. The J gene is TRBJ2-2, the V gene TRBV20-1, with a tentative D call TRBD2 (6 bases). V lost 6 bases and J lost 8, with 19 bases in between. This CDR3 is 14 amino acids long. CDR1 and CDR2 from the germline V gene are DFQATT and SNEGSKA (reference sequence). The CDR3 region has the DNA TGCAGTGCCCTCCCCTTCCCGGGGGAGGGGGAGCTGTTTTTT. It codes for CSALPFPGEGELFF.

The chain combines TRBV5-1 with TRBJ1-5; 9 nucleotides match TRBD1. Germline CDR1 and CDR2: SGHRS and YFSETQ. This CDR3 spans 13 amino acids. V gave up 8 bases and J gave up 6 bases; unmatched junction bases: 6. The CDR3 is CARDRGGGQPQHF. The CDR3 nucleotides are TGCGCCAGGGACAGGGGAGGTGGTCAGCCCCAGCATTTT.

Ten or more counts support this clonotype. The chain links TRBV29-1 to TRBJ2-7; 8 bases line up with TRBD2. The CDR3 is 13 amino acids. V gave up 6 bases and J gave up 2 bases; unmatched junction bases: 6. Germline V gene data show CDR1 as SQVTM and CDR2 as ANQGSEA. The CDR3 is CSVTSGRTYEQYF. The CDR3 DNA reads TGCAGCGTCACTAGCGGCCGTACCTACGAGCAGTACTTC.

The V gene is TRBV19, the J gene TRBJ2-2; D not certain. The V end was cut by 1 base, the J end by 4 bases, with 10 bases between. CDR3 size: 15 residues. Germline values: CDR1 LNHDA, CDR2 SQIVND (reference sequence). CDR3: CASSIVGHSTGELFF. The CDR3 bases are TGTGCCAGTAGTATAGTCGGGCACTCCACCGGGGAGCTGTTTTTT.

Turning to this clonotype: With a much larger clone just one base away, this may be a read error. V usage is TRBV11-3 and J usage is TRBJ1-2; possibly TRBD1 for D (5 bases). V was cut by 5 bases and J by 6 bases, with 22 bases left in between. This CDR3 has 16 amino acids. Germline loops: CDR1 SGHNT, CDR2 YENEEA. The CDR3, as DNA: TGTGCCAGCAGCCCGGAACCGGGACTATTATTCCATGGCTACACCTTC. Translation gives CASSPEPGLLFHGYTF.

This clonotype was picked up many times. The chain couples TRBV24-1 to TRBJ2-7; TRBD1 matches 9 bases. Trimming removed 3 bases from V and 5 bases from J; junction bases left unmatched: 7. The CDR3 runs to 15 residues. Per the germline V gene, CDR1 is KGHDR and CDR2 is SFDVKD. The CDR3 nucleotides read TGTGCCACCAGTGATCCGGGACAGGGATCTGACGAGCAGTACTTC. It translates to CATSDPGQGSDEQYF.

A remark on this clonotype: This may stem from a read error, because a much larger clone lies one nucleotide away. No conserved phenylalanine or tryptophan ends this CDR3, so it is likely a read error. The J gene is TRBJ2-5, the V gene TRBV5-1; TRBD1 agrees at 7 bases. Germline CDR1 and CDR2: SGHRS and YFSETQ. The CDR3 contains 14 residues. The junction had 6 bases not matched to a gene; V was cut back by 3 bases and J by 4 bases. The CDR3 DNA follows: TGCGCCAGCAGCTCTGGGACAGAACTAGAGACCCAGTACCTC. Translating gives CASSSGTELETQYL.

This clonotype was seen many times. The rearrangement links TRBV6-9 to TRBJ2-1; D is perhaps TRBD2 (5 bases). With 2 bases removed from V and 8 bases from J, the gap between germline ends came to 13 bases. Germline V lookup: CDR1 MNHGY, CDR2 SVAAGI. This CDR3 has 14 amino acids. In DNA, the CDR3 is TGTGCCAGCAGTTATGAGACGGGATTCGATGAGCAGTTCTTC. Its translation: CASSYETGFDEQFF.

The J gene is TRBJ1-5, the V gene TRBV7-8; 10 bases agree with TRBD1. CDR3 size: 14 residues. CDR1 is SGHVS and CDR2 is FQNEAQ in the germline V gene. The V gene end was trimmed by 6 bases and the J gene end by 7 bases; junction bases not matched to a gene: 6. CDR3 in DNA: TGTGCCAGCAGACCCGACAGGGGGCCACAGCCCCAGCATTTT. Its protein is CASRPDRGPQPQHF. The full variable domain, completed using reference TRBV7-8 and TRBJ1-5, is GAGVSQSPRYKVAKRGQDVALRCDPISGHVSLFWYQQALGQGPEFLTYFQNEAQLDKSGLPSDRFFAERPEGSVSTLKIQRTQQEDSAVYLCASRPDRGPQPQHFGDGTRLSIL.

There are many counts of this clonotype. The chain has TRBV7-9 and TRBJ2-7, with a tentative D call TRBD1 (7 bases). Germline CDR1 reads SEHNR; CDR2 reads FQNEAQ (reference sequence). This CDR3 has 15 residues. V lost 3 bases and J 4 bases, leaving 16 bases between the germline ends. In DNA, the CDR3 is TGTGCCAGCAGCTTCCACAGGGGACTGAGGTACGAGCAGTACTTC. It yields the protein CASSFHRGLRYEQYF. Supplemented by reference TRBV7-9 and TRBJ2-7, the full variable domain reads DTGVSQNPRHKITKRGQNVTFRCDPISEHNRLYWYRQTLGQGPEFLTYFQNEAQLEKSRLLSDRFSAERPKGSFSTLEIQRTEQGDSAMYLCASSFHRGLRYEQYFGPGTRLTVT.

This clonotype was recorded many times. This sequence joins TRBV2 and TRBJ1-5, with 7 nucleotides matching TRBD1. CDR1 is SNHLY, CDR2 FYNNEI, per germline. The CDR3 is 15 residues long. V lost 4 bases and J lost 1; bases outside the gene matches: 4. The CDR3 region is CASSGQGQSNQPQHF. CDR3 DNA: TGTGCCAGCAGTGGCCAGGGACAGAGCAATCAGCCCCAGCATTTT.

This clonotype showed up many times. The CDR3 sequence is CASSPIQDRAAFF. DNA of the CDR3: TGTGCCAGCAGCCCTATTCAGGACAGGGCCGCTTTCTTT. V is TRBV7-9 and J is TRBJ1-1; 8 nucleotides match TRBD1. The CDR3 totals 13 residues. The germline V gene has CDR1 SEHNR and CDR2 FQNEAQ (reference sequence). V lost 5 bases and J lost 11; bases outside the gene matches: 10.

This clonotype was counted once. V is TRBV6-5 and J is TRBJ2-3, with 7 bases aligning to TRBD1. Trimming cost V 2 bases and J 2 bases; bases outside gene matches: 10. Germline CDR1 is MNHEY and CDR2 is SVGAGI. The CDR3 sequence is 17 residues long. CDR3 nucleotide sequence: TGTGCCAGCAGTTACACCGAGCAGGGGGTGAACACAGATACGCAGTATTTT. Its translation is CASSYTEQGVNTDTQYF.

V gene TRBV4-2 combines with J gene TRBJ2-1; D gene ambiguous. CDR1 LGHNA and CDR2 YNFKEQ come from the germline V gene. This CDR3 comprises 16 residues. Trimming removed 1 base at V and 0 bases at J, with 10 bases between. This CDR3 is CASSQVPESSYNEQFF. The DNA for the CDR3 is TGTGCCAGCAGCCAAGTCCCGGAGAGCTCCTACAATGAGCAGTTCTTC.